The 16 T cell receptor beta chains listed next were all sequenced from one sample in a study of PD-L1 blockade in urothelial cancer. This table comes from immunoSEQ multiplex PCR, and its TCRdb copy is limited to in-frame clones, with some not included. The repertoire includes about 38,000 clones, around 89% of them detected once, and around 1.8% sits in the top ten. Material: PBMCs, obtained around atezolizumab (anti-PD-L1) treatment. These receptors were collected from a man aged 55 to 69 with urothelial cancer.

The genes are TRBV10-3 and TRBJ2-6; perhaps TRBD2 as D (8 bases). The CDR3 loop spans 17 amino acids. V gave up 6 bases and J gave up 2 bases, with 17 bases separating them. Germline V CDR1 and CDR2: ENHRY, SYGVKD. The CDR3 sequence: CAISGGEGAPGANVLTF. DNA for the CDR3: TGTGCCATCAGCGGGGGGGAGGGGGCGCCTGGGGCCAACGTCCTGACTTTC.

The rearrangement joins TRBV9 to TRBJ2-2, with 12 bases aligning to TRBD2. The J segment lost 5 bases and the V segment lost 0 bases, leaving 5 bases of the junction unmatched. The CDR3 totals 17 residues. Germline CDR1 reads SGDLS; CDR2 reads YYNGEE. The CDR3 loop reads CASSVGEGLAGTGELFF. CDR3 DNA: TGTGCCAGCAGCGTAGGGGAAGGACTAGCGGGAACCGGGGAGCTGTTTTTT. The full variable domain, completed using reference TRBV9 and TRBJ2-2, is DSGVTQTPKHLITATGQRVTLRCSPRSGDLSVYWYQQSLDQGLQFLIQYYNGEERAKGNILERFSAQQFPDLHSELNLSSLELGDSALYFCASSVGEGLAGTGELFFGEGSRLTVL.

This chain links TRBV7-3 with TRBJ2-5; 7 nucleotides agree with TRBD1. Per the germline V gene, CDR1 is SGHTA and CDR2 is FQGTGA. The length of the CDR3 is 15 residues. The V gene end was trimmed by 4 bases and the J gene end by 0 bases; junction bases not matched to a gene: 5. The CDR3 coding sequence is TGTGCCAGCAGCTCCCCCGGGACAGACCAAGAGACCCAGTACTTC. Amino acid sequence: CASSSPGTDQETQYF.

The J gene is TRBJ2-7, the V gene TRBV6-1; 8 nucleotides align to TRBD2. CDR3 length: 15 residues. Germline CDR1 reads MNHNS; CDR2 reads SASEGT. The J segment lost 2 bases and the V segment lost 2 bases, leaving 5 bases of the junction unmatched. CDR3 bases: TGTGCCAGCAGTGAATGGGTCGGGGGGGCCTACGAGCAGTACTTC. This sequence encodes CASSEWVGGAYEQYF.

The V gene is TRBV10-3, the J gene TRBJ2-1; tentatively, D is TRBD1 (6 bases). Germline assignment: CDR1 ENHRY and CDR2 SYGVKD. Trimming took off 6 bases at V and 6 bases at J, with 12 bases between the two ends. The CDR3 is 13 residues long. CDR3 residues: CAISPGQRNEQFF. CDR3 nucleotides: TGTGCCATCAGCCCGGGACAACGCAATGAGCAGTTCTTC.

This rearrangement joins TRBV6-6 to TRBJ2-1, with 12 bases identical to TRBD2. Per the germline V gene, CDR1 is MNHNY and CDR2 is SVGAGI (reference sequence). V lost 6 bases to trimming and J lost 8 bases; unmatched junction nucleotides: 8. The CDR3 loop spans 15 amino acids. This chain's CDR3 is CASSLAGGYQDEQFF. CDR3 DNA sequence: TGTGCCAGCAGCCTAGCGGGAGGGTATCAGGATGAGCAGTTCTTC.

The chain has TRBV27 and TRBJ1-2; D gene uncertain. Trimming cost V 2 bases and J 4 bases, with 17 bases left between them. This CDR3 spans 16 amino acids. The V gene's germline CDR1 is MNHEY and CDR2 SMNVEV (reference sequence). The CDR3 loop is CASSLEGGRVGYGYTF. CDR3 DNA: TGTGCCAGCAGTTTAGAGGGCGGCAGAGTAGGCTATGGCTACACCTTC.

The genes are TRBV28 and TRBJ2-4, with 10 bases matching TRBD1. The CDR3 is made up of 13 amino acids. The V and J ends lost 3 bases and 11 bases, in that order; junction bases with no gene match: 4. Germline CDR1 is MDHEN and CDR2 is SYDVKM. The CDR3 nucleotides read TGTGCCAGCAGTTTGGGACAGGGGCTCGTTCAGTACTTC. Amino acid sequence: CASSLGQGLVQYF.

CDR3 DNA: TGTGCCAGCAGTTACTCGAGTCCGCAAGAGACCCAGTACTTC. This translates into CASSYSSPQETQYF. The V gene is TRBV6-5, the J gene TRBJ2-5; D remains ambiguous. This CDR3 is 14 amino acids long. Germline-derived CDR1 and CDR2 are MNHEY and SVGAGI. The V end lost 0 bases, the J end lost 2 bases, and 7 bases lay between the germline ends.

The V call is TRBV19, the J call TRBJ2-5, with 9 nucleotides matching TRBD1. The CDR3 is made up of 14 amino acids. V lost 3 bases to trimming and J lost 6 bases; unmatched junction nucleotides: 5. The germline gives CDR1 LNHDA, CDR2 SQIVND (reference sequence). CDR3 sequence: CASSMGTGSQTQYF. The CDR3 DNA is TGTGCCAGTAGTATGGGGACAGGGTCTCAGACCCAGTACTTC.

The chain is built from TRBV5-4 and TRBJ2-2; no firm D call. V shed 4 bases and J shed 6 bases, with 10 bases lying between them. Germline CDR1 reads SGHNT; CDR2 reads YYREEE (reference sequence). The CDR3 is 13 amino acids. In nucleotides, the CDR3 is TGTGCCAGCAGCCAGACAAAGGCCGGGGAGCTGTTTTTT. Residues: CASSQTKAGELFF. Variable domain in full (rest from reference TRBV5-4 and TRBJ2-2): ETGVTQSPTHLIKTRGQQVTLRCSSQSGHNTVSWYQQALGQGPQFIFQYYREEENGRGNFPPRFSGLQFPNYSSELNVNALELDDSALYLCASSQTKAGELFFGEGSRLTVL.

V is TRBV2 and J is TRBJ2-1; D uncertain. Germline CDR1 and CDR2: SNHLY and FYNNEI. This CDR3 has 10 amino acids. The V gene lost 8 bases and the J gene lost 5 bases, with 4 bases spanning the gap. The CDR3 here is CASHNNEQFF. Written as DNA, the CDR3 is TGTGCCAGCCACAACAATGAGCAGTTCTTC.

This chain connects TRBV4-3 to TRBJ2-7; D might be TRBD1 (6 bases). Germline V gene sequence: CDR1 LGHNA, CDR2 YSLEER. V dropped 1 base and J dropped 6 bases, with 19 bases sitting between them. The CDR3 is 16 residues long. The DNA of the CDR3 is TGCGCCAGCAGCCAAGGCGGGCAGGGGTACACGTCCGAGCAGTACTTC. The encoded protein is CASSQGGQGYTSEQYF.

This chain connects TRBV7-2 to TRBJ2-7; TRBD1 aligns across 9 bases. CDR3 size: 14 residues. With 6 bases clipped from V and 0 bases from J, the junction kept 3 bases outside the gene matches. Germline V lookup: CDR1 SGHTA, CDR2 FQGNSA. Here the CDR3 reads CASSTGGLSYEQYF. CDR3 coding DNA: TGTGCCAGCAGTACAGGGGGCCTCTCCTACGAGCAGTACTTC.

This clone was seen once. The rearrangement joins TRBV27 to TRBJ2-7, with a possible D match to TRBD2 (7 bases). Trimming cost V 3 bases and J 3 bases, with 12 bases left between them. The CDR3 is 14 amino acids. Germline V gene lookup returns CDR1 MNHEY and CDR2 SMNVEV (reference sequence). This CDR3 is CASSFSGGRYEQYF. CDR3 DNA sequence: TGTGCCAGCAGTTTTTCGGGGGGCCGCTACGAGCAGTACTTC.

V and J are TRBV7-2 and TRBJ1-2; 7 bases line up with TRBD1. The V gene end was trimmed by 3 bases and the J gene end by 1 base; junction bases not matched to a gene: 2. Looked up from germline, CDR1 is SGHTA and CDR2 is FQGNSA. The CDR3 sequence is 14 residues long. Here the CDR3 reads CASSFDRDNYGYTF. The CDR3, as DNA: TGTGCCAGCAGCTTCGACAGGGATAACTATGGCTACACCTTC.